Listed here are 30 T cell receptor beta chains from one sample, sequenced in a study of patients and donors after allogeneic stem cell transplantation. TCRdb processed the RT-PCR reads anew with MiXCR; each CDR3 protein has one entry. The data hold some 880,000 distinct CDR3 sequences, with 18% observed a single time. The material sequenced was blood, either unsorted or a sorted T cell fraction (not recorded which). The receptors here all came from a human donor who was either an allogeneic HSCT recipient or a stem cell or donor lymphocyte infusion donor (not recorded which). It is not recorded whose cells these are; they may come from a transplant donor.

This clonotype was seen repeatedly, ten times or more. The J gene is TRBJ2-3, the V gene TRBV10-3; D perhaps matches TRBD1 (6 bases). CDR1 is ENHRY and CDR2 is SYGVKD in the germline V gene. V lost 4 bases and J 2 bases, leaving 13 bases between the germline ends. This CDR3 is built from 15 residues. DNA of the CDR3: TGTGCCATCAGTGGGACAGTAAAATTCACAGATACGCAGTATTTT. This sequence encodes CAISGTVKFTDTQYF.

The rearrangement joins TRBV10-3 to TRBJ1-1, with D maybe TRBD1 (6 bases). V lost 7 bases and J 6 bases, leaving 18 bases between the germline ends. Germline assignment: CDR1 ENHRY and CDR2 SYGVKD. The CDR3 loop spans 14 amino acids. Written as DNA, the CDR3 is TGTGCCATCAAAAAGGCAGGGGCGTCCCCTGAAGCTTTCTTT. This translates into CAIKKAGASPEAFF.

A few counts support this clonotype. This chain links TRBV5-1 with TRBJ1-4; D not resolved. Germline CDR1 is SGHRS and CDR2 is YFSETQ. The CDR3 extends over 15 amino acids. The ends were cut back, 4 bases at V and 0 bases at J, with 10 bases in the middle. DNA of the CDR3: TGCGCCAGCAGCCCACGGGGTTCAACTAATGAAAAACTGTTTTTT. As protein: CASSPRGSTNEKLFF.

This clonotype was observed a few times. The rearrangement uses TRBV6-5 and TRBJ1-2, with D perhaps TRBD1 (6 bases). CDR1 is MNHEY and CDR2 is SVGAGI in the germline V gene. Trimming pared 4 bases from V and 2 bases from J, leaving 17 bases between. There are 16 residues in the CDR3. The CDR3 region has the DNA TGTGCCAGCAGTTCCGATTTTGAAACAGGGAACTATGGCTACACCTTC. Protein product: CASSSDFETGNYGYTF.

The gene calls are TRBV3-1 and TRBJ2-1; D not certain. V lost 1 base and J lost 3, with 7 bases in between. CDR1 and CDR2 (germline): LGHDT, YNNKEL (reference sequence). This CDR3 contains 14 residues. The CDR3 sequence: CASSQVGNYNEQFF. CDR3 DNA: TGTGCCAGCAGCCAAGTGGGGAACTACAATGAGCAGTTCTTC.

The chain is built from TRBV11-3 and TRBJ1-1; D uncertain. Deletions cut 2 bases from V and 3 bases from J, with 13 bases between. Germline assignment: CDR1 SGHNT and CDR2 YENEEA. The CDR3 covers 15 residues. DNA for the CDR3: TGTGCCAGCAGCTTATATCCGTGGGGAGACACTGAAGCTTTCTTT. Protein product: CASSLYPWGDTEAFF.

The chain links TRBV27 to TRBJ1-6; 7 bases map to TRBD1. J gave up 7 bases and V 1 base, and 10 bases lay outside the gene matches. CDR1 and CDR2 from the germline V gene are MNHEY and SMNVEV (reference sequence). The CDR3 length is 17 residues. The CDR3 here is CASSLWGQRAYNSPLHF. The DNA of the CDR3 is TGTGCCAGCAGTTTATGGGGACAGAGGGCTTACAATTCACCCCTCCACTTT.

V and J are TRBV7-9 and TRBJ1-4; a possible D gene is TRBD1 (5 bases). The CDR3 totals 14 residues. V lost 5 bases to trimming and J lost 4 bases, with 11 bases between them. Germline V gene data show CDR1 as SEHNR and CDR2 as FQNEAQ (reference sequence). CDR3 loop: CASSQGTYNEKLFF. In DNA form, the CDR3 reads TGTGCCAGCAGCCAAGGGACTTATAATGAAAAACTGTTTTTT. The full variable domain, in which reference TRBV7-9 and TRBJ1-4 provide the parts outside the CDR3, is DTGVSQNPRHKITKRGQNVTFRCDPISEHNRLYWYRQTLGQGPEFLTYFQNEAQLEKSRLLSDRFSAERPKGSFSTLEIQRTEQGDSAMYLCASSQGTYNEKLFFGSGTQLSVL.

V usage is TRBV18 and J usage is TRBJ2-7, with 7 bases aligning to TRBD1. V lost 3 bases, J lost 4 bases, and 6 bases stayed unmatched. The V gene's germline CDR1 is KGHSH and CDR2 LQKENI. The CDR3 sequence is 14 residues long. As DNA, the CDR3 is TGTGCCAGCTCACCCACCGGGACAGAGTACGAGCAGTACTTC. It codes for CASSPTGTEYEQYF.

This clonotype was counted a few times. The rearrangement joins TRBV11-2 to TRBJ2-3; tentative D call: TRBD2 (5 bases). V shed 5 bases and J shed 6 bases, with 12 bases lying between them. From germline, CDR1 is SGHAT and CDR2 FQNNGV. This CDR3 region has 13 residues. Here the CDR3 DNA reads TGTGCCAGCAGCCTTTTTAGCGCGGATACGCAGTATTTT. It yields the protein CASSLFSADTQYF.

The chain combines TRBV5-1 with TRBJ2-5; TRBD2 matches at 9 bases. V shed 4 bases and J 1 base; nucleotides not matched to a gene: 8. CDR3 length: 16 amino acids. Germline V gene sequence: CDR1 SGHRS, CDR2 YFSETQ. The CDR3 DNA sequence: TGCGCCAGCAGCCAGAACCCGGGACTAGCCCAAGAGACCCAGTACTTC. This codes for CASSQNPGLAQETQYF.

The chain carries TRBV9 and TRBJ2-7; D could derive from TRBD1 or TRBD2 (5 bases each). Deletions cut 0 bases from V and 5 bases from J, with 15 bases between. From germline, CDR1 is SGDLS and CDR2 YYNGEE. CDR3 length equals 15 residues. CDR3 amino acids: CASSVAWGTGDEQYF. The DNA of the CDR3 is TGTGCCAGCAGCGTAGCTTGGGGGACCGGGGACGAGCAGTACTTC. Together with reference TRBV9 and TRBJ2-7, the CDR3 gives the full variable domain: DSGVTQTPKHLITATGQRVTLRCSPRSGDLSVYWYQQSLDQGLQFLIQYYNGEERAKGNILERFSAQQFPDLHSELNLSSLELGDSALYFCASSVAWGTGDEQYFGPGTRLTVT.

This clonotype was counted ten times or more. This chain connects TRBV6-2 or TRBV6-3 to TRBJ1-1; 10 bases agree with TRBD1. Germline loops: CDR1 MNHEY, CDR2 SVGEGT. V shed 5 bases, J shed 1 base, and the junction held 10 bases outside the gene matches. This CDR3 is built from 17 residues. CDR3 DNA sequence: TGTGCCAGCAGTAAAGTCCCGGGACAGGGGACGAACACTGAAGCTTTCTTT. This sequence encodes CASSKVPGQGTNTEAFF.

This clonotype has more than one count but fewer than ten. The chain links TRBV29-1 to TRBJ2-7; no reliable D call. Trimming cost V 0 bases and J 4 bases, with 7 bases left between them. This CDR3 spans 12 amino acids. Germline V gives CDR1 SQVTM, CDR2 ANQGSEA. Written as DNA, the CDR3 is TGCAGCGTTGAAGATCACTCATACGAGCAGTACTTC. It encodes CSVEDHSYEQYF.

V and J are TRBV3-1 and TRBJ2-7; D is uncertain. The germline V gene has CDR1 LGHDT and CDR2 YNNKEL (reference sequence). The CDR3 runs 14 residues. V lost 1 base to trimming and J lost 2 bases, with 9 bases between them. CDR3 DNA sequence: TGTGCCAGCAGCCAAGGGCCCCGAACCTACGAGCAGTACTTC. Translating gives CASSQGPRTYEQYF.

This clonotype showed up many times. This chain connects TRBV5-1 to TRBJ2-3, with TRBD2 matching 7 bases. This CDR3 spans 14 amino acids. Looked up from germline, CDR1 is SGHRS and CDR2 is YFSETQ. V shed 4 bases and J 0 bases; nucleotides not matched to a gene: 2. CDR3 residues: CASSPGLSTDTQYF. CDR3 nucleotides: TGCGCCAGCAGCCCGGGACTAAGCACAGATACGCAGTATTTT.

J is TRBJ2-4 and V is TRBV3-1, with 9 positions matching TRBD1. The germline CDR1 and CDR2 sequences are LGHDT and YNNKEL (reference sequence). The junction had 7 bases not matched to a gene; V was cut back by 4 bases and J by 0 bases. The CDR3 consists of 17 residues. The CDR3 nucleotides are TGTGCCAGCAGCCGGCCCTGGACAGGGGCAGCCAAAAACATTCAGTACTTC. Amino acid sequence: CASSRPWTGAAKNIQYF.

The chain has TRBV7-3 and TRBJ1-3, with a weak D call TRBD1 (6 bases). CDR3 length equals 15 residues. Trimming shortened V by 5 bases and J by 1 base, and 12 bases separated the two germline ends. Germline V gene data show CDR1 as SGHTA and CDR2 as FQGTGA. The CDR3 spells CASSAGGGSGNTIYF. CDR3 bases: TGTGCCAGCAGCGCGGGAGGGGGATCTGGAAACACCATATATTTT.

This clonotype came up many times. The chain couples TRBV5-1 to TRBJ1-6, with 7 bases lining up with TRBD1. Germline CDR1 reads SGHRS; CDR2 reads YFSETQ. The CDR3 sequence is 16 residues long. Unmatched junction bases numbered 11, after V lost 3 bases and J lost 8 bases. CDR3 coding DNA: TGCGCCAGCAGCTCGATGCGACAGGGAGAGGATTCACCCCTCCACTTT. Its translation is CASSSMRQGEDSPLHF.

This chain uses TRBV12-3 or TRBV12-4 with TRBJ1-3, with a tentative D call TRBD1 (5 bases). V lost 5 bases, J lost 3 bases, and 14 bases lay in between. CDR3 length: 15 amino acids. CDR3 sequence reads: CASSRIIGHGNTIYF. CDR3 coding DNA: TGTGCCAGCAGTCGCATTATCGGACATGGAAACACCATATATTTT.

This clonotype was counted between two and nine times. The chain couples TRBV9 to TRBJ1-4, with D uncertain. V lost 2 bases and J 8 bases, leaving 13 bases between the germline ends. The CDR3 length is 14 residues. Germline lookup yields CDR1 SGDLS and CDR2 YYNGEE. CDR3 sequence (DNA): TGTGCCAGCAGCGTCGACGCTTGGGGAGAAAAACTGTTTTTT. Translating it yields CASSVDAWGEKLFF.

A few counts support this clonotype. V usage is TRBV6-1 and J usage is TRBJ1-2, with D tentatively TRBD1 (5 bases). V lost 5 bases to trimming and J lost 7 bases, with 8 bases between them. This CDR3 comprises 11 residues. The germline gives CDR1 MNHNS, CDR2 SASEGT. In DNA form, the CDR3 reads TGTGCCAGCAGTCGCGGGACTGGCTACACCTTC. It yields the protein CASSRGTGYTF.

This clonotype occurred many times. The rearrangement joins TRBV5-1 to TRBJ2-1, with 8 bases matching TRBD2. The CDR3 contains 13 residues. Germline V lookup: CDR1 SGHRS, CDR2 YFSETQ. V shed 3 bases and J 9 bases; nucleotides not matched to a gene: 5. The CDR3, as DNA: TGCGCCAGCAGCTATAGCGGGGTGGCTGAGCAGTTCTTC. Translation gives CASSYSGVAEQFF.

This clonotype was seen more than once but under ten times. The V call is TRBV12-3 or TRBV12-4, the J call TRBJ1-3; D unresolved. V lost 8 bases to trimming and J lost 5 bases, with 7 bases between them. The CDR3 is 11 amino acids. CDR3 sequence reads: CASVIRNTIYF. The CDR3 DNA follows: TGTGCCAGCGTGATAAGAAACACCATATATTTT.

This clonotype has at least ten counts. In nucleotides, the CDR3 is TGTGCCAGCAGCTACTGGACAGCGCCAGGTCAGCCCCAGCATTTT. It codes for CASSYWTAPGQPQHF. The chain uses TRBV12-3 or TRBV12-4 and TRBJ1-5; maybe TRBD1 (6 bases). V was shortened by 6 bases and J by 6 bases, with 18 bases between the two germline ends. This CDR3 is built from 15 residues.

The CDR3 loop reads CASSVEQGPGNTIYF. CDR3 DNA sequence: TGTGCCAGCAGCGTAGAACAGGGACCTGGAAACACCATATATTTT. This chain uses TRBV9 with TRBJ1-3, with D possibly being TRBD1 (6 bases). Germline values: CDR1 SGDLS, CDR2 YYNGEE. The CDR3 totals 15 residues. V lost 0 bases to trimming and J lost 2 bases, with 9 bases between them.

This rearrangement joins TRBV29-1 to TRBJ2-1; 10 nucleotides line up with TRBD2. Unmatched junction bases numbered 8, after V lost 6 bases and J lost 9 bases. Germline assignment: CDR1 SQVTM and CDR2 ANQGSEA. The CDR3 totals 13 residues. CDR3 sequence reads: CSVLAGVIGEQFF. CDR3 DNA: TGCAGCGTCCTAGCGGGAGTGATAGGTGAGCAGTTCTTC.

V usage is TRBV30 and J usage is TRBJ2-7, with a tentative D call TRBD2 (5 bases). The CDR3 runs 13 residues. Germline V gene lookup returns CDR1 GTSNPN and CDR2 SVGIG (reference sequence). V gave up 3 bases and J gave up 3 bases, with 12 bases separating them. DNA for the CDR3: TGTGCCTGGAGCCCCGGACTGAGCTACGAGCAGTACTTC. The encoded protein is CAWSPGLSYEQYF.

The chain uses TRBV5-4 and TRBJ2-7, with 9 bases fitting TRBD1. V lost 4 bases and J lost 5; bases outside the gene matches: 7. The CDR3 contains 14 residues. CDR1 is SGHNT and CDR2 is YYREEE in the germline V gene (reference sequence). CDR3 in DNA: TGTGCCAGCAGCCTTGGGACAGGGACGGACGAGCAGTACTTC. Encoded protein: CASSLGTGTDEQYF.

This clonotype appeared a few times. This chain connects TRBV29-1 to TRBJ1-3; TRBD1 is a possible D gene (5 bases). This CDR3 comprises 13 residues. With 7 bases removed from V and 4 bases from J, the gap between germline ends came to 14 bases. Germline V CDR1 and CDR2: SQVTM, ANQGSEA. The CDR3 spells CSAARGSGNTIYF. DNA of the CDR3: TGCAGCGCTGCGCGGGGCTCGGGAAACACCATATATTTT.